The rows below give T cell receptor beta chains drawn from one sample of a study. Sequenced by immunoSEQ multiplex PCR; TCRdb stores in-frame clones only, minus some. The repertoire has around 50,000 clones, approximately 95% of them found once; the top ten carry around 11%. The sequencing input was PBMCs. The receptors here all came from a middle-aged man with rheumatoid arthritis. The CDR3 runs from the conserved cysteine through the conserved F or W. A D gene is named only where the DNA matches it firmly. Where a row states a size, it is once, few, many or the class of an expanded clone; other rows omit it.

TGTGCCAGCAGTCTACCAGGGGGCGCGTCCTACAATGAGCAGTTCTTC | CASSLPGGASYNEQFF | TRBV28 | TRBD1 | TRBJ2-1 | once
TGTGCCAGCAGCTTAACTCCCCTCCCCGTTGGGAGCTATGGCTACACCTTC | CASSLTPLPVGSYGYTF | TRBV7-2 | . | TRBJ1-2 | .
TGTGCCAGCTCTCCCCGGGGTCAGGAAAAACTGTTTTTT | CASSPRGQEKLFF | TRBV18 | . | TRBJ1-4 | .
TGTGCCAGCAGTCCCGGGGACATTCAGTACTTC | CASSPGDIQYF | TRBV28 | . | TRBJ2-4 | .
TGTGCCAGCAGCGTAGGCGGGCAGGGTATTTACGAGCAGTACTTC | CASSVGGQGIYEQYF | TRBV9 | . | TRBJ2-7 | .
TGTGCCAGTAGTATTGAGTCGACAGTCTATTTTAGCAATCAGCCCCAGCATTTT | CASSIESTVYFSNQPQHF | TRBV19 | . | TRBJ1-5 | .
TGTGCCAGTCACGACAGGGCAGCTCAGCCCCAGCATTTT | CASHDRAAQPQHF | TRBV19 | TRBD1 | TRBJ1-5 | .
TGTGCCAGCAGCTCGAACACCGGGGAGCTGTTTTTT | CASSSNTGELFF | TRBV11-3 | . | TRBJ2-2 | .
TGCAGCGTTGAGAACCGGGACAGGGGGCGCGGGGGCACTGAAGCTTTCTTT | CSVENRDRGRGGTEAFF | TRBV29-1 | TRBD1 | TRBJ1-1 | .
TGTGCCAGCAGTTACGCCGTGTCCAACTATGGCTACACCTTC | CASSYAVSNYGYTF | TRBV6-5 | . | TRBJ1-2 | .
TGTGCCAGCAGTCGGTTATCTGGGGCCAACGTCCTGACTTTC | CASSRLSGANVLTF | TRBV6-2/TRBV6-3 | . | TRBJ2-6 | .
TGTGCCAGCAGCTTAGCGGGGGCTAGCTCCTACAATGAGCAGTTCTTC | CASSLAGASSYNEQFF | TRBV11-2 | . | TRBJ2-1 | .
TGTGCCAGCAGGGACGGACCCCCCTTTGTGTATGGCTACACCTTC | CASRDGPPFVYGYTF | TRBV6-5 | . | TRBJ1-2 | .
TGTGCCAGCAGCCATCATGGACAAGCGGTAGAGCAGTTCTTC | CASSHHGQAVEQFF | TRBV3-1/TRBV3-2 | . | TRBJ2-1 | .
TGTGCCAGCAGTTTGGGATTCCAAGAGACCCAGTACTTC | CASSLGFQETQYF | TRBV28 | . | TRBJ2-5 | .
TGCGCCAGCAGCTTAACCGCTCCAGGACTAGCGGGGAACAATGAGCAGTTCTTC | CASSLTAPGLAGNNEQFF | TRBV5-1 | TRBD2 | TRBJ2-1 | .
TGTGCCAGCAGTTTCGGGAACGAGCAGTACTTC | CASSFGNEQYF | TRBV6-2/TRBV6-3 | . | TRBJ2-7 | .
TGTGCCAGCAGCCCGAGCGACCGCTCCTACAATGAGCAGTTCTTC | CASSPSDRSYNEQFF | TRBV3-1/TRBV3-2 | . | TRBJ2-1 | .
TGTGCCAGCAGTTACGCTCCGCGAATAGAGAGCTACACCTTC | CASSYAPRIESYTF | TRBV6-2/TRBV6-3 | . | TRBJ1-2 | .
TGTGCCAGCAGTCCCACCGGGGGGGCTAACTATGGCTACACCTTC | CASSPTGGANYGYTF | TRBV28 | . | TRBJ1-2 | .
TGTGCCAGCAGCCTCGACCCCCATAGAGTCATGAACACTGAAGCTTTCTTT | CASSLDPHRVMNTEAFF | TRBV5-6 | . | TRBJ1-1 | .
TGTGCCAGCAGCTCGGACAGGGATAACTATGGCTACACCTTC | CASSSDRDNYGYTF | TRBV11-1 | TRBD1 | TRBJ1-2 | .
TGTGCCAGCAGCGTACCCGGGACAGGGGTATACGAGCAGTACTTC | CASSVPGTGVYEQYF | TRBV11-2 | TRBD1 | TRBJ2-7 | once
TGTGCCAGCAGGGACCAGGGGGCGGGCTATGGCTACACCTTC | CASRDQGAGYGYTF | TRBV2 | TRBD1 | TRBJ1-2 | .
TGCGCCAGCAGCTTGGACCTCTCCTATAATTCACCCCTCCACTTT | CASSLDLSYNSPLHF | TRBV5-1 | . | TRBJ1-6 | .
TGCGCCAGCAGCTTTGGGGGACCCACCGGGGAGCTGTTTTTT | CASSFGGPTGELFF | TRBV5-1 | . | TRBJ2-2 | .
TGTGCCAGCAGTTTAGTGGCTTTCTCTGGAAACACCATATATTTT | CASSLVAFSGNTIYF | TRBV28 | . | TRBJ1-3 | .
TGTGCCAGCAGCTCGGGGGGACAGATCGCCGGGGAGCTGTTTTTT | CASSSGGQIAGELFF | TRBV11-2 | . | TRBJ2-2 | .
TGCGCCAGCAGCCATTACTTCCGCCCTAGCGGCAGCACAGATACGCAGTATTTT | CASSHYFRPSGSTDTQYF | TRBV4-1 | TRBD2 | TRBJ2-3 | .
TGCGCCAGCAGCCGGTACCTAGCCACCGGGGAGCTGTTTTTT | CASSRYLATGELFF | TRBV4-1 | . | TRBJ2-2 | .
TGTGCCAGCTCACCAAGGGCCACACAGGAAGCGTCCTATAATTCACCCCTCCACTTT | CASSPRATQEASYNSPLHF | TRBV18 | . | TRBJ1-6 | .
TGTGCCAGCAGTTACTTGACAGGGGGCGAGACCGGGGAGCTGTTTTTT | CASSYLTGGETGELFF | TRBV6-5 | TRBD1 | TRBJ2-2 | .
TGTGCCTGGAGCCTCGGACAGGGATACGAGCAGTACTTC | CAWSLGQGYEQYF | TRBV30 | TRBD1 | TRBJ2-7 | .
TGTGCCAGCAGCTTAGTTGTAGCGAGAGATACGCAGTATTTT | CASSLVVARDTQYF | TRBV7-2 | . | TRBJ2-3 | .
TGTGCTAGTGGTTTGTCGACGGTCACTGAAGCTTTCTTT | CASGLSTVTEAFF | TRBV12-5 | . | TRBJ1-1 | .
TGTGCCAGCAGCGTTATGACCGCAGATGATACGCAGTATTTT | CASSVMTADDTQYF | TRBV9 | . | TRBJ2-3 | .
TGTGCCAGCAGCCCCAGTTCCATAATGAACACTGAAGCTTTCTTT | CASSPSSIMNTEAFF | TRBV27 | . | TRBJ1-1 | .
TGTGCCAGCAGCTTAGTTGTGGGTACCAGTTCACCCCTCCACTTT | CASSLVVGTSSPLHF | TRBV7-2 | . | TRBJ1-6 | .
TGCAGCGTTCACACCGCGCAACATCCTGAAGCTTTCTTT | CSVHTAQHPEAFF | TRBV29-1 | . | TRBJ1-1 | once
TGTGCCTGGAGCTGGGGTCGAAGCACAGATACGCAGTATTTT | CAWSWGRSTDTQYF | TRBV30 | . | TRBJ2-3 | .
TGTGCCAGCAGCTTAGGGCCTAGGGGGCCTATGAATTCACCCCTCCACTTT | CASSLGPRGPMNSPLHF | TRBV7-2 | TRBD1 | TRBJ1-6 | few
TGTGCCAGCAGTTATTACTCTGGAAACACCATATATTTT | CASSYYSGNTIYF | TRBV6-5 | . | TRBJ1-3 | once
TGTGCCAGCAGCCAAAGCGGGGGTTCTGAAGCTTTCTTT | CASSQSGGSEAFF | TRBV3-1/TRBV3-2 | . | TRBJ1-1 | .
TGTGCCACCGGGGCTGCAGATACGCAGTATTTT | CATGAADTQYF | TRBV24-1 | . | TRBJ2-3 | .
TGTGCCAGTAGTCGACGGATGAATGAGCAGTTCTTC | CASSRRMNEQFF | TRBV19 | . | TRBJ2-1 | .
TGTGCCAGTAGTACCACTAGCTCCTACTACAATGAGCAGTTCTTC | CASSTTSSYYNEQFF | TRBV19 | . | TRBJ2-1 | .
TGTGCCAGCAGTCCCCCGGGACAGCGGGGGAGGCAGTACTTC | CASSPPGQRGRQYF | TRBV6-5 | . | TRBJ2-7 | .
TGTGCCAGCAGCCAACAGGGCAGCCACCCCCTCCACTTT | CASSQQGSHPLHF | TRBV3-1/TRBV3-2 | . | TRBJ1-6 | .
TGCGCCAGCAGCTTTACACTATCAAGGACTAGCGAGACCTACGAGCAGTACTTC | CASSFTLSRTSETYEQYF | TRBV5-1 | TRBD2 | TRBJ2-7 | .
TGTGCCAGCAGTGCGGGCAGGGGGAGAACCGGGGAGCTGTTTTTT | CASSAGRGRTGELFF | TRBV25-1 | TRBD1 | TRBJ2-2 | .
TGTGCCAGCAGCCAAGTTGGGACTAGACTTTACAATGAGCAGTTCTTC | CASSQVGTRLYNEQFF | TRBV3-1/TRBV3-2 | TRBD2 | TRBJ2-1 | .
TGTGCCAGCAGCTTATTCTCCAGCGGGAGTTACAATGAGCAGTTCTTC | CASSLFSSGSYNEQFF | TRBV7-3 | TRBD2 | TRBJ2-1 | .